This paragraph covers one TCR beta chain sequence. No antigen is known for it. One end of the junction fails to match germline, which may point to a read error. This CDR3 region has 12 residues. Germline CDR1 is SEHNR and CDR2 is FQNEAQ (reference sequence). This sample was included in a study of identical twins. Overall study results and limits: Memory repertoires lacked the insertion deficit that abundant cord blood beta clonotypes showed. In beta out-of-frame sequences, the excess sharing between twins was weaker.

A single record per CDR3 protein comes from TCRdb applying MiXCR to the 5' RACE reads. The sample has roughly 1,500,000 distinct CDR3 sequences, roughly a third seen once; the top ten hold about 0.25%. There were only healthy Caucasians among the donors. The sequenced sample was cord blood. The chain combines TRBV7-9 with TRBJ1-2; no clear D gene. This clonotype originated in a newborn girl in good health. This chain's CDR3 is CASSSARYGHTF. The CDR3, as DNA: TGTGCCAGCAGCTCCGCTCGCTATGGCCACACCTTC.